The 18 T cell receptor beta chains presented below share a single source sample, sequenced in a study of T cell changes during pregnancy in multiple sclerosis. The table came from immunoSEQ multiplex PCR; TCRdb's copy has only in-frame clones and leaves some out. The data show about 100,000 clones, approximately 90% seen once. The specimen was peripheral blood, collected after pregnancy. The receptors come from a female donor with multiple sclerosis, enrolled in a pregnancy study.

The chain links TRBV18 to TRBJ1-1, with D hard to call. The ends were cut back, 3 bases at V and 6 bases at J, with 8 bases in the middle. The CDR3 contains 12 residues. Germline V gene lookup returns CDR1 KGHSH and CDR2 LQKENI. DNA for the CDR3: TGTGCCAGCTCACCCACGGTATCTGAAGCTTTCTTT. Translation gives CASSPTVSEAFF.

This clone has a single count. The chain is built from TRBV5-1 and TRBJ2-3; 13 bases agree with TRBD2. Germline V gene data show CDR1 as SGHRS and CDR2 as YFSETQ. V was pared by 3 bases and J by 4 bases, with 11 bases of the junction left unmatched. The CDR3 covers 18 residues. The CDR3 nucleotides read TGCGCCAGCAGCTATGTTGGGACTAGCGGGATACAGGCAGATACGCAGTATTTT. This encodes CASSYVGTSGIQADTQYF. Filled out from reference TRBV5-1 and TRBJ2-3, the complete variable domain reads KAGVTQTPRYLIKTRGQQVTLSCSPISGHRSVSWYQQTPGQGLQFLFEYFSETQRNKGNFPGRFSGRQFSNSRSEMNVSTLELGDSALYLCASSYVGTSGIQADTQYFGPGTRLTVL.

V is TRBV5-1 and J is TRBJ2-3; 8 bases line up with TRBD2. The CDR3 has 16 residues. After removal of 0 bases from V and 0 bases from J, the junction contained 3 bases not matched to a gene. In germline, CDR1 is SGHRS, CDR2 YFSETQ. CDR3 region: CASSLVQRGSTDTQYF. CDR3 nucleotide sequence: TGCGCCAGCAGCTTGGTTCAGCGGGGGAGCACAGATACGCAGTATTTT.

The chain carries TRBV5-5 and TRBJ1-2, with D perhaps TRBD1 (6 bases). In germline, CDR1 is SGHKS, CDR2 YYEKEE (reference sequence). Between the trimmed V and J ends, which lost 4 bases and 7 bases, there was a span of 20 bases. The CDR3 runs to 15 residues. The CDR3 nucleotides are TGTGCCAGCAGCGTATCGGACAGACCTATGGTTGGCTACACCTTC. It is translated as CASSVSDRPMVGYTF.

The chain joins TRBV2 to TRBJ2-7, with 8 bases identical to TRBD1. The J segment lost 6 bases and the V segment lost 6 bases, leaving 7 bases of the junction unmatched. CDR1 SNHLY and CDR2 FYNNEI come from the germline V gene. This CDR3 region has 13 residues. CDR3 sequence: CASSGGQGPEQYF. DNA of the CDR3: TGTGCCAGCAGCGGAGGACAGGGACCCGAGCAGTACTTC.

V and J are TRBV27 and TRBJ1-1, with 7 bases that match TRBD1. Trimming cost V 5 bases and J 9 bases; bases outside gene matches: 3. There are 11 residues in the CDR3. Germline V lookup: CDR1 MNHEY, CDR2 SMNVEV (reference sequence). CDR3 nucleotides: TGTGCCAGCAGTGGACAGGCTCAAGCTTTCTTT. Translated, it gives CASSGQAQAFF.

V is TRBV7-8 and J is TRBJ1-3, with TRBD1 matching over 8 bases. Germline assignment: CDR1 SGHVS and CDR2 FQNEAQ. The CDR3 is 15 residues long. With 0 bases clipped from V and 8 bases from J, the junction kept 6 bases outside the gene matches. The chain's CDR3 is CASSLAPGQGYTIYF. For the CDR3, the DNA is TGTGCCAGCAGCTTAGCCCCAGGACAGGGATACACCATATATTTT.

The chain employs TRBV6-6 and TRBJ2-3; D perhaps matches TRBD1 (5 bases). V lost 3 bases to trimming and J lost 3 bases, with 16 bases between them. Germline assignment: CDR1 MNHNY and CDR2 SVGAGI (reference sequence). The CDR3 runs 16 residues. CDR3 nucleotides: TGTGCCAGCAGTTATGACAGCCGGCTAAGGACAGATACGCAGTATTTT. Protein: CASSYDSRLRTDTQYF.

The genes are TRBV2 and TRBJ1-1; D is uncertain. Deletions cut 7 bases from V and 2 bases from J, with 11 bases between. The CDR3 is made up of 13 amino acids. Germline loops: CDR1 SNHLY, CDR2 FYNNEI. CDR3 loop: CASIQGVNTEAFF. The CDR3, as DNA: TGTGCCAGCATCCAAGGAGTTAACACTGAAGCTTTCTTT.

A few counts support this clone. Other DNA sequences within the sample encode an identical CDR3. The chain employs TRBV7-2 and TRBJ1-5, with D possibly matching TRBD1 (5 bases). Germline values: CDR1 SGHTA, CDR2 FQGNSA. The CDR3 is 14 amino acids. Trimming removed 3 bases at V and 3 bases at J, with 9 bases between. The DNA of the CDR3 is TGTGCCAGCAGCTTGCAGGGTGCCAATCAGCCCCAGCATTTT. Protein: CASSLQGANQPQHF.

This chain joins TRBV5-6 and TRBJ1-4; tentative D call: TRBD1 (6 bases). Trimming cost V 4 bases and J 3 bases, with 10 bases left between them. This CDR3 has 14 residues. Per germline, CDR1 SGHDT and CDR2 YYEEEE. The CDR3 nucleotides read TGTGCCAGCAGCATACAGGGAGCTAATGAAAAACTGTTTTTT. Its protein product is CASSIQGANEKLFF.

The CDR3 DNA reads TGTGCCAGCAGAGGCGCAGGGGCGCCCTCCTACGAGCAGTACTTC. Translated: CASRGAGAPSYEQYF. This sequence joins TRBV27 and TRBJ2-7; TRBD1 might be the D (6 bases). The CDR3 sequence is 15 residues long. V was shortened by 6 bases and J by 0 bases, with 15 bases between the two germline ends. Germline V lookup: CDR1 MNHEY, CDR2 SMNVEV (reference sequence).

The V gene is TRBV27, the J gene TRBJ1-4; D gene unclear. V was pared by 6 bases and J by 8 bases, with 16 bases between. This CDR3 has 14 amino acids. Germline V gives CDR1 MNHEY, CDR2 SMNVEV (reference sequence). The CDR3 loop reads CASSDGRDGEKLFF. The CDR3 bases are TGTGCCAGCAGCGACGGGAGGGATGGGGAAAAACTGTTTTTT.

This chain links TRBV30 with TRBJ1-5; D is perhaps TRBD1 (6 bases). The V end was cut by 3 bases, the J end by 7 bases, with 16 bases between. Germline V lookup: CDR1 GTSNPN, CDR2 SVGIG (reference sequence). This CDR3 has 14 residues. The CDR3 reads CAWSGSGVRQPQHF. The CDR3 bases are TGTGCCTGGAGCGGGTCAGGGGTTAGGCAGCCCCAGCATTTT.

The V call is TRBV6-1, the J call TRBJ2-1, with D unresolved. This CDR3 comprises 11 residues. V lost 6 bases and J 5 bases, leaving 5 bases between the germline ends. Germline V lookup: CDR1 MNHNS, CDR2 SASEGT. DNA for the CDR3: TGTGCCAGCAGCTTCCACAATGAGCAGTTCTTC. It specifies CASSFHNEQFF.

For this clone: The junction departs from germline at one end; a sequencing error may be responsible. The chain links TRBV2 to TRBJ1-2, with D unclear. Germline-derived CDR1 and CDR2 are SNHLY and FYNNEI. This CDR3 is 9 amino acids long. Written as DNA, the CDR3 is TGTGCCAGCATAGAGCCCCGGGGCTTC. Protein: CASIEPRGF.

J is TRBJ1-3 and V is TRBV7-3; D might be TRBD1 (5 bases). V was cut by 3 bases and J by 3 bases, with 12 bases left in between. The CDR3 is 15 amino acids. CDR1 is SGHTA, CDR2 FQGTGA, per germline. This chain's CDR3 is CASSLAGQGGNTIYF. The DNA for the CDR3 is TGTGCCAGCAGCTTGGCAGGGCAAGGTGGAAACACCATATATTTT. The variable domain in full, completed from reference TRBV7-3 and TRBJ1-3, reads GAGVSQTPSNKVTEKGKYVELRCDPISGHTALYWYRQSLGQGPEFLIYFQGTGAADDSGLPNDRFFAVRPEGSVSTLKIQRTERGDSAVYLCASSLAGQGGNTIYFGEGSWLTVV.

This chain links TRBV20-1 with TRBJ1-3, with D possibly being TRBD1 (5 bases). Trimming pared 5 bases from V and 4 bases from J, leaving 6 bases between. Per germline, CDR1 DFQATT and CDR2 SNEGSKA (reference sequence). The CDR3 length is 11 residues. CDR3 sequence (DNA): TGCAGTGCTGGACAAGGAAACACCATATATTTT. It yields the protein CSAGQGNTIYF.